The present entry profiles one TCR beta chain with its context. Its recognized antigen is unknown. Base quality data are lacking; no much larger clone is found one base away. Amplification of TCR beta CDR3 regions was carried out from RNA transcripts. A first-round RT-PCR of the TCR CDR3 used the HTBI primer set with the Qiagen OneStep RT-PCR kit. Libraries were constructed in a second round of multiplex PCR, after which size selection and purification were performed. Sequencing of the libraries was done on an Illumina HiSeq2000 using paired-end 100 bp reads. The paper's data handling went like this. SOAPnuke was used to process the raw data, with reads discarded if the reads contained adapters or uncalled bases, had a mean Phred below 15, or lacked an exact constant-primer or identifier match. High-quality paired reads were merged with COPE v1.2.5, and unique nucleotide sequences were defined as clonotypes. Clonotypes were aligned to IMGT TRBV, TRBD and TRBJ reference segments using MiTCR v1.1. Only V-J combinations with frequency above 0.0001, covering about 99% of repertoires, were analysed. The TCS score was defined as the ratio of F50 (clonal expansion) to E x V (chaos), calculated using BLOSUM62-based TCRdist between CDR3 peptides within each V-J. Welch's t-statistics and random forest reduced 514 V-J features to 13, which were used in a naive Bayes classifier (R e1071). TCRdb passed the public sequencing reads through fastp at Q25 and MiXCR, retaining productive beta sequences. Rows matching on CDR3 protein sequence are summarized as one entry with the most common DNA and genes. TCRdb, not the original authors, processed these V and J calls. This sample gives roughly 570,000 distinct CDR3 sequences in total; more than 15% of them show up just once. The top ten clonotypes cover around 7.8% of the sample.

The data belong to a study of T cells in Graves' hyperthyroidism and ophthalmopathy (dated by TCRdb to between 2018 and 2020). About the study as a whole: Peripheral blood samples were taken at initial diagnosis, before any treatment was given. TCR V-J signatures able to tell the groups apart were searched for in a discovery cohort of some 100 patients, of whom 43 had Graves' ophthalmopathy and 55 to 60 had stable Graves' hyperthyroidism. Whether ophthalmopathy could be predicted prospectively was tested in an independent validation cohort made up of 18 to 20 hyperthyroidism patients plus 17 patients who later progressed to ophthalmopathy. For training and testing, the roughly 93 patients in the discovery cohort were randomly divided in a 7:3 ratio. In several Graves' hyperthyroidism patients, the study also compared T-cell repertoires from thyroid tissue with T-cell repertoires from blood. After sampling, hyperthyroidism patients received methimazole starting at 30 mg daily, and ophthalmopathy patients received high-dose intravenous methylprednisolone. According to the paper, TCR Vbeta CDR3 sequencing was carried out on 135 peripheral blood samples, which came from under 50 ophthalmopathy, fewer than 80 hyperthyroidism and roughly 17 progressor patients. Beyond this particular receptor, the publication reports: No statistical method was used to fix the sample size in advance, and group allocation was not hidden from the investigators. Most expanded thyroid clonotypes (frequency above 0.001) were also detected in blood, a finding suggesting that blood repertoires may reflect thyroid immune responses. Ophthalmopathy was separated from stable hyperthyroidism by a 13 V-J signature model, with around 90% sensitivity and about 81% specificity obtained in cross-validation and 80%/75% obtained in testing. In validation, the model predicted progression to ophthalmopathy a median of roughly 6.2 months before onset, with about 64% sensitivity and 72.22% specificity.

The germline V gene yields SNHLY for CDR1 and FYNNEI for CDR2. The trim is 4 bases for V and 4 bases for J, with a gap of 13 bases between the germline ends. The CDR3 contains 15 residues, cysteine and phenylalanine counted. The DNA shown is the 45-base CDR3, in frame from base 1. Graves' hyperthyroidism was defined as stable when no progression to ophthalmopathy occurred over 18 months of follow-up. Hyperthyroidism patients were newly diagnosed, had a disease duration of under 2 months, and were aged 18 to 65 years. Any patient with an uncontrolled infection, another autoimmune disease, pregnancy or lactation was excluded. Diagnoses were established on the basis of clinical symptoms, serum thyroxine and TRAb, thyroid ultrasound, and orbital computed tomography. PBMCs were separated from approximately 9.9 ml of fresh peripheral blood using Ficoll-Paque density gradient centrifugation. Total RNA was extracted with Trizol reagent, and quality was checked on an Agilent 2100 Bioanalyzer.

This chain is built from TRBV2 and TRBJ2-2; the best D guess is TRBD2, with 5 bases matching. The receptor comes from a woman aged 25 to 39 with Graves' hyperthyroidism. Sequencing was done on a sample of blood. The DNA reads TGTGCCAGCAGTGTTTCTCGAGGGTTCACCGGGGAGCTGTTTTTT. It codes for CASSVSRGFTGELFF.